Sequencing of this T cell receptor beta chain was carried out in a study of siplizumab effects on memory and regulatory T cells. This clone was observed once. The antigen remains undetermined. Study-wide points: Suppressive function of proliferating Tregs from siplizumab cultures was not confirmed. Siplizumab significantly lowered the alloreactive sequences that could be traced to unstimulated CD4+ memory cells. Naive T cell populations appeared to exhibit greater diversity than memory cells and appeared to be major alloresponse contributors.

Assaying covered some 10^5 TCR templates per sample. The data were produced by immunoSEQ multiplex PCR, yet TCRdb's version contains in-frame clones alone and is incomplete. The data show about 87,000 clones, 85% to 90% seen once. The CDR3 sequence is 15 residues long. This receptor was obtained from a human donor in good health. What was sequenced was CD4+ T cells sorted from blood. The genes are TRBV21-1 and TRBJ2-7; the table assigns TRBD1, which was not confirmed against the DNA. TRBV21-1 corresponds to a pseudogene. CDR3 bases: TGTGCCAGCAGCAAAAGGGAGACAGGAGCATGCGAGCAGTACTTC. It specifies CASSKRETGACEQYF.